Following are 25 T cell receptor beta chains from one sample sequenced in a study of regulatory T cells in long-lasting Graves disease. CDR3 regions were amplified by Arm-PCR using iRepertoire HTBI primers to build TCR beta libraries. TCRdb re-analysed the multiplex PCR reads in MiXCR, keeping a single row per CDR3 protein. The top ten hold less than 15% of the sample, which has approximately 440,000 distinct CDR3 sequences, around 15% seen once. Regarding time point: newly diagnosed GD, antithyroid drugs for less than 3 months. The TCR library was prepared using RNA isolated from PBMCs. This sample was also put to use in a study of T cells in Graves' hyperthyroidism and ophthalmopathy.

Sequences were derived from peripheral blood mononuclear cells (PBMCs), sampled at new diagnosis, from a patient treated with antithyroid drugs. All receptors come from a man between 40 and 49 years old with Graves disease.

The chain combines TRBV11-2 with TRBJ2-1, with 12 bases fitting TRBD2. Germline CDR1 reads SGHAT; CDR2 reads FQNNGV. Trimming cost V 2 bases and J 8 bases; bases outside gene matches: 4. CDR3 length: 15 residues. The CDR3 region is CASSLRTSGNYEQFF. The DNA of the CDR3 is TGTGCCAGCAGCTTAAGGACTAGCGGGAACTATGAGCAGTTCTTC.

This clonotype was counted between two and nine times. V is TRBV20-1 and J is TRBJ2-7; D gene ambiguous. The CDR3 is made up of 11 amino acids. With 4 bases removed from V and 3 bases from J, the gap between germline ends came to 7 bases. Germline V gene data show CDR1 as DFQATT and CDR2 as SNEGSKA (reference sequence). The CDR3, as DNA: TGCAGTGCTACCTTGAGCTACGAGCAGTACTTC. As protein: CSATLSYEQYF.

V is TRBV19 and J is TRBJ2-7, with D possibly TRBD1 on 5 matching bases. The CDR3 is 11 amino acids. CDR1 is LNHDA and CDR2 is SQIVND in the germline V gene (reference sequence). The V and J ends lost 3 bases and 7 bases respectively, with 7 bases between them. This chain's CDR3 is CASSIRTEQYF. As DNA, the CDR3 is TGTGCCAGTAGTATTCGGACAGAGCAGTACTTC.

This clonotype has a count of ten or more. The chain has TRBV28 and TRBJ2-4, with a tentative D call TRBD2 (5 bases). Trimming pared 5 bases from V and 0 bases from J, leaving 14 bases between. Germline loops: CDR1 MDHEN, CDR2 SYDVKM. This CDR3 has 16 amino acids. CDR3 in amino acids: CASSRGNGLAKNIQYF. CDR3 coding DNA: TGTGCCAGCAGTAGAGGGAACGGATTAGCCAAAAACATTCAGTACTTC.

This clonotype was recorded many times. J is TRBJ2-5 and V is TRBV7-9, with TRBD2 as a possible D gene (6 bases). Germline CDR1 and CDR2: SEHNR and FQNEAQ (reference sequence). The CDR3 consists of 14 residues. V lost 2 bases and J 5 bases, leaving 12 bases between the germline ends. The CDR3 loop is CASSLFSGAETQYF. CDR3 DNA: TGTGCCAGCAGCTTATTCTCGGGAGCGGAGACCCAGTACTTC. Combining the CDR3 with reference TRBV7-9 and TRBJ2-5 gives the whole variable domain DTGVSQNPRHKITKRGQNVTFRCDPISEHNRLYWYRQTLGQGPEFLTYFQNEAQLEKSRLLSDRFSAERPKGSFSTLEIQRTEQGDSAMYLCASSLFSGAETQYFGPGTRLLVL.

This chain links TRBV4-2 with TRBJ2-1, with D unresolved. This CDR3 is 12 amino acids long. Germline-derived CDR1 and CDR2 are LGHNA and YNFKEQ. Trimming stripped 0 bases from V and 7 bases from J, with 4 bases between. The CDR3 is CASSQDLNEQFF. For the CDR3, the DNA is TGTGCCAGCAGCCAAGATTTAAATGAGCAGTTCTTC.

This clonotype was observed a few times. The V and J genes are TRBV7-9 and TRBJ2-7; the match to TRBD2 covers 16 bases. This CDR3 has 18 amino acids. The germline CDR1 and CDR2 sequences are SEHNR and FQNEAQ (reference sequence). The V segment lost 5 bases and the J segment 4 bases; nucleotides outside the gene matches: 11. Here the CDR3 DNA reads TGTGCCAGCAGCGACCCCGGGACTAGCGGGAGGGAAAAATACGAGCAGTACTTC. This translates into CASSDPGTSGREKYEQYF.

This clonotype has more than one count but fewer than ten. This chain joins TRBV19 and TRBJ1-1; the match to TRBD1 covers 7 bases. The V gene end was trimmed by 4 bases and the J gene end by 0 bases; junction bases not matched to a gene: 11. From germline, CDR1 is LNHDA and CDR2 SQIVND (reference sequence). CDR3 length: 17 amino acids. CDR3 protein: CASSTGRWTGMNTEAFF. In nucleotides, the CDR3 is TGTGCCAGTAGTACGGGTAGGTGGACAGGAATGAACACTGAAGCTTTCTTT.

The V gene is TRBV6-1, the J gene TRBJ2-2, with D perhaps TRBD2 (5 bases). The germline V gene has CDR1 MNHNS and CDR2 SASEGT. This CDR3 comprises 12 residues. V dropped 11 bases and J dropped 3 bases, with 10 bases sitting between them. This chain's CDR3 is CASKLDTGELFF. The CDR3 coding sequence is TGTGCCTCCAAACTAGACACCGGGGAGCTGTTTTTT.

This clonotype has a count of ten or more. The chain links TRBV7-6 to TRBJ2-7; the D is unclear. V was shortened by 0 bases and J by 0 bases, with 9 bases between the two germline ends. The CDR3 runs 15 residues. Germline CDR1 and CDR2: SGHVS and FNYEAQ. This CDR3 is CASSLAVGISYEQYF. The CDR3 DNA is TGTGCCAGCAGCTTAGCGGTGGGAATCTCCTACGAGCAGTACTTC.

The rearrangement joins TRBV28 to TRBJ1-4; D may be TRBD1 (5 bases). CDR3 length equals 14 residues. Trimming shortened V by 6 bases and J by 7 bases, and 15 bases separated the two germline ends. Germline CDR1 MDHEN, CDR2 SYDVKM. The CDR3 reads CASSLVGRAEKLFF. The CDR3 coding sequence is TGTGCCAGCAGCCTCGTGGGGCGCGCTGAAAAACTGTTTTTT. Together with reference TRBV28 and TRBJ1-4, the CDR3 gives the full variable domain: DVKVTQSSRYLVKRTGEKVFLECVQDMDHENMFWYRQDPGLGLRLIYFSYDVKMKEKGDIPEGYSVSREKKERFSLILESASTNQTSMYLCASSLVGRAEKLFFGSGTQLSVL.

The rearrangement joins TRBV20-1 to TRBJ1-1; D gene unclear. CDR3 length: 12 residues. V was pared by 6 bases and J by 1 base, with 9 bases between. Germline CDR1 is DFQATT and CDR2 is SNEGSKA (reference sequence). DNA for the CDR3: TGCAGTGCAACCCCGTCGAACACTGAAGCTTTCTTT. This codes for CSATPSNTEAFF.

This clonotype was observed many times. The chain joins TRBV24-1 to TRBJ2-5; D is unresolved. From germline, CDR1 is KGHDR and CDR2 SFDVKD. V was clipped by 0 bases and J by 5 bases, with 15 bases between them. The CDR3 contains 16 residues. CDR3 loop: CATSDLVSEGRETQYF. CDR3 DNA: TGTGCCACCAGTGATTTGGTCTCAGAAGGGCGGGAGACCCAGTACTTC.

Ten or more counts support this clonotype. The J gene is TRBJ2-1, the V gene TRBV12-3 or TRBV12-4, with 8 bases that match TRBD2. The CDR3 runs to 15 residues. After removal of 2 bases from V and 5 bases from J, the junction contained 5 bases not matched to a gene. The CDR3 sequence: CASSLSGSRNNEQFF. As DNA, the CDR3 is TGTGCCAGCAGTTTAAGCGGGAGTCGGAACAATGAGCAGTTCTTC.

The chain links TRBV18 to TRBJ2-2; 7 nucleotides match TRBD2. The CDR3 runs to 19 residues. J was trimmed by 2 bases and V by 3 bases; bases with no gene match: 15. The germline gives CDR1 KGHSH, CDR2 LQKENI. The CDR3 region has the DNA TGTGCCAGCTCACCCCGGTACCGAGCGGGAACGTCCAACACCGGGGAGCTGTTTTTT. Its translation: CASSPRYRAGTSNTGELFF.

This clonotype was observed at least ten times. The chain links TRBV6-1 to TRBJ1-1; D perhaps matches TRBD1 (6 bases). The germline V and J ends were trimmed by 6 bases and 0 bases, with 11 bases remaining between them. Looked up from germline, CDR1 is MNHNS and CDR2 is SASEGT. CDR3 size: 14 residues. The CDR3 region has the DNA TGTGCCAGCAGAGAACAGGGCATGAACACTGAAGCTTTCTTT. This codes for CASREQGMNTEAFF.

The V gene is TRBV6-2 or TRBV6-3, the J gene TRBJ2-3, with 11 bases fitting TRBD2. This CDR3 comprises 14 residues. After removal of 2 bases from V and 5 bases from J, the junction contained 0 bases not matched to a gene. Germline V gene data show CDR1 as MNHEY and CDR2 as SVGEGT. CDR3 loop: CASSYGTSGDTQYF. The DNA for the CDR3 is TGTGCCAGCAGTTACGGGACTAGCGGAGATACGCAGTATTTT.

This sequence joins TRBV19 and TRBJ2-3, with TRBD2 matching over 9 bases. Germline CDR1 LNHDA, CDR2 SQIVND (reference sequence). The CDR3 covers 16 residues. V lost 5 bases to trimming and J lost 3 bases; unmatched junction nucleotides: 9. The CDR3 nucleotides are TGTGCCAGTAGTCCCCCTAGGCGGGAGGGGACAGATACGCAGTATTTT. Encoded protein: CASSPPRREGTDTQYF. Full variable domain (remainder filled in from reference TRBV19 and TRBJ2-3): DGGITQSPKYLFRKEGQNVTLSCEQNLNHDAMYWYRQDPGQGLRLIYYSQIVNDFQKGDIAEGYSVSREKKESFPLTVTSAQKNPTAFYLCASSPPRREGTDTQYFGPGTRLTVL.

Only a few counts were recorded for this clonotype. The rearrangement uses TRBV6-1 and TRBJ2-7; TRBD2 matches at 9 bases. Germline-derived CDR1 and CDR2 are MNHNS and SASEGT. The junction had 15 bases not matched to a gene; V was cut back by 6 bases and J by 6 bases. This CDR3 is 16 amino acids long. The CDR3 loop reads CASSLGGSGSAREQYF. CDR3 DNA sequence: TGTGCCAGCAGCTTGGGGGGTAGCGGGAGTGCTCGCGAGCAGTACTTC.

The chain links TRBV20-1 to TRBJ2-7; a possible D gene is TRBD2 (5 bases). The ends were cut back, 0 bases at V and 6 bases at J, with 9 bases in the middle. Germline lookup yields CDR1 DFQATT and CDR2 SNEGSKA (reference sequence). The CDR3 loop spans 12 amino acids. The CDR3 here is CSARDLGGEQYF. The CDR3 DNA is TGCAGTGCTAGAGACCTAGGAGGCGAGCAGTACTTC.

The gene calls are TRBV27 and TRBJ2-7; a possible D gene is TRBD2 (7 bases). Germline V lookup: CDR1 MNHEY, CDR2 SMNVEV (reference sequence). V dropped 5 bases and J dropped 0 bases, with 17 bases sitting between them. The CDR3 loop spans 16 amino acids. CDR3 nucleotides: TGTGCCAGCAGTGGCACAGGGACTACGAGCTCCTACGAGCAGTACTTC. As protein: CASSGTGTTSSYEQYF.

This clonotype has just a few counts. The rearrangement links TRBV7-9 to TRBJ2-6, with D maybe TRBD2 (5 bases). With 5 bases removed from V and 4 bases from J, the gap between germline ends came to 15 bases. Germline V gene data show CDR1 as SEHNR and CDR2 as FQNEAQ (reference sequence). The CDR3 runs to 16 residues. CDR3 sequence reads: CASSEGGVLGANVLTF. The DNA of the CDR3 is TGTGCCAGCAGCGAAGGAGGAGTCCTCGGGGCCAACGTCCTGACTTTC. The variable domain in full, completed from reference TRBV7-9 and TRBJ2-6, reads DTGVSQNPRHKITKRGQNVTFRCDPISEHNRLYWYRQTLGQGPEFLTYFQNEAQLEKSRLLSDRFSAERPKGSFSTLEIQRTEQGDSAMYLCASSEGGVLGANVLTFGAGSRLTVL.

This clonotype was detected only a few times. The chain joins TRBV7-9 to TRBJ2-5, with 8 bases that match TRBD1. The CDR3 is made up of 14 amino acids. Germline CDR1 SEHNR, CDR2 FQNEAQ (reference sequence). V lost 8 bases to trimming and J lost 5 bases; unmatched junction nucleotides: 10. CDR3 in DNA: TGTGCCAGCTCCCTGACAGGGGATGGGGAGACCCAGTACTTC. It is translated as CASSLTGDGETQYF.

The chain combines TRBV7-6 with TRBJ2-2; the D gene is possibly TRBD2 (6 bases). The V gene lost 6 bases and the J gene lost 4 bases, with 24 bases spanning the gap. Per germline, CDR1 SGHVS and CDR2 FNYEAQ. The CDR3 runs 18 residues. DNA for the CDR3: TGTGCCAGCAGGAGATTATCTAGCGTCCAGGGCGGCACCGGGGAGCTGTTTTTT. Its translation is CASRRLSSVQGGTGELFF.

A remark on this clonotype: A read error likely explains this, since a far larger clone differs by one base. V is TRBV28 and J is TRBJ2-4; 8 bases match TRBD1. The ends lost 5 bases at V and 13 bases at J; junction bases unmatched: 19. Germline assignment: CDR1 MDHEN and CDR2 SYDVKM. The CDR3 contains 16 residues. The CDR3 sequence: CASSALGTGNGNEQYF. In DNA form, the CDR3 reads TGTGCCAGCAGTGCGCTCGGGACAGGAAACGGGAATGAGCAGTACTTC.